This TCR beta chain was sequenced in a study of T-cell reconstitution after alpha-beta-depleted transplantation in children. Germline values: CDR1 LNHNV, CDR2 YYDKDF (reference sequence). Losses at the gene ends were 3 bases for V and 5 bases for J; bases not matched to a gene: 5. The CDR3 extends over 15 amino acids. This sample's TCRbeta library carried unique molecular identifier barcodes. From the PCR reads, TCRdb called clonotypes with MiXCR, one entry per CDR3 protein. Here the sample spans 500,000 or so distinct CDR3 sequences, over 25% being singletons. This chain links TRBV15 with TRBJ2-2; 8 bases match TRBD1. This clonotype originated in a human donor who donated a stem cell graft to a child with aplastic anemia. The specimen was PBMCs from the stem cell graft donor, collected from the stem cell graft. The CDR3 DNA follows: TGTGCCACCAGCAGGGACAGGGCAATAACCGGGGAGCTGTTTTTT. This translates into CATSRDRAITGELFF.